These T cell receptor beta chains were read from a single sample in a study of T cell responses to AZD1222 COVID-19 vaccine. Profiled with immunoSEQ multiplex PCR; TCRdb holds only in-frame clones, not every one. The sample contains around 180,000 clones, over 75% of which appear only once. The input for sequencing was peripheral blood, taken on day 0 of AZD1222 vaccination. These receptors were collected from an adult in good health. Both conserved end residues are part of each CDR3. Fields, in order: V gene, J gene, CDR3 protein.

>TRBV7-9|TRBJ1-1
CASSAGQGAFF
>TRBV19|TRBJ2-1
CASSIAGANYNEQFF
>TRBV29-1|TRBJ2-2
CSVYILASGELFF
>TRBV9|TRBJ2-5
CASSVASGETRETQYF
>TRBV30|TRBJ2-3
CAWSGRDRDWGVDTQYF
>TRBV6-1|TRBJ2-3
CASSEDRGSTDTQYF
>TRBV11-2|TRBJ1-2
CASSRTVLDYGYTF
>TRBV12-5|TRBJ2-2
CASGTTVGGNTGELFF
>TRBV4-3|TRBJ1-4
CASSHRPRTNEKLFF
>TRBV7-2|TRBJ1-4
CASSLMGPTNEKLFF
>TRBV6-5|TRBJ1-2
CASSPRSTQLYGYTF
>TRBV19|TRBJ1-3
CASAAGAGNTIYF
>TRBV28|TRBJ2-7
CASSHLTLTELPYEQYF
>TRBV24-1|TRBJ2-2
CATSDPHTGGLNTGELFF
>TRBV7-9|TRBJ1-4
CASSFSREVEKLFF
>TRBV13|TRBJ2-3
CASSLGRGGFGTDTQYF
>TRBV10-3|TRBJ2-3
CAISESGYRGGRGTQYF
>TRBV6-5|TRBJ1-6
CASSTGVSYNSPLHF
>TRBV28|TRBJ2-7
CASSLGRLAGYEQYF
>TRBV30|TRBJ2-7
CAWSVSVYEQYF
>TRBV6-2/TRBV6-3|TRBJ1-5
CASSYALPQPQHF
>TRBV12-3/TRBV12-4|TRBJ2-7
CASSFRGPYEQYF
>TRBV29-1|TRBJ2-1
CSVRDPRWDEQFF
>TRBV7-9|TRBJ1-5
CASSLQSGQPQHF
>TRBV18|TRBJ1-6
CASSPSETGRIHF
>TRBV19|TRBJ2-2
CASRGSLNTGELFF
>TRBV19|TRBJ1-2
CASSIAQANYGYTF
>TRBV7-3|TRBJ2-1
CASSLTLDNEQFF
>TRBV5-1|TRBJ2-2
CASSTFWDYESTNGELFF
>TRBV7-9|TRBJ1-5
CASSSGRGQGLGNQPQHF
>TRBV7-2|TRBJ1-1
CASSLSVNTEAFF
>TRBV5-8|TRBJ1-2
CASSPAGRGRWVYGYTF
>TRBV19|TRBJ1-2
CASSIGQGNYGYTF
>TRBV2|TRBJ1-1
CASMGQVNTEAFF
>TRBV19|TRBJ1-5
CASNHIRVGDQPQHF
>TRBV27|TRBJ2-1
CASSSGGQEQFF
>TRBV28|TRBJ1-1
CASSRGRTEAFF
>TRBV18|TRBJ1-1
CASSPPGSPSTEAFF
>TRBV4-2|TRBJ1-2
CASSQDTQTYGYTF
>TRBV7-8|TRBJ1-2
CASSLGGEKRGYTF
>TRBV12-3/TRBV12-4|TRBJ1-2
CASSFGQNYGYTF
>TRBV6-2/TRBV6-3|TRBJ2-3
CASSSPSASGGYTDTQYF
>TRBV13|TRBJ2-1
CASSLQVANEQFF
>TRBV15|TRBJ2-3
CATSRDLADTQYF
>TRBV7-3|TRBJ2-2
CASSSRNTGELFF
>TRBV7-8|TRBJ1-2
CASSLGRRRAF
>TRBV29-1|TRBJ2-1
CSVVGQGAAYNEQFF
>TRBV12-3/TRBV12-4|TRBJ1-2
CASSFSGQRGYTF
>TRBV21-1|TRBJ1-5
CASSIRTDYSNQPQHF
>TRBV7-9|TRBJ2-1
CASSLAPGPFNEQFF
>TRBV27|TRBJ1-5
CASSRDRSNQPQHF
>TRBV7-2|TRBJ2-7
CASSLGARGVRSYEQYF
>TRBV6-5|TRBJ2-7
CASSYPRVGAALEQYF